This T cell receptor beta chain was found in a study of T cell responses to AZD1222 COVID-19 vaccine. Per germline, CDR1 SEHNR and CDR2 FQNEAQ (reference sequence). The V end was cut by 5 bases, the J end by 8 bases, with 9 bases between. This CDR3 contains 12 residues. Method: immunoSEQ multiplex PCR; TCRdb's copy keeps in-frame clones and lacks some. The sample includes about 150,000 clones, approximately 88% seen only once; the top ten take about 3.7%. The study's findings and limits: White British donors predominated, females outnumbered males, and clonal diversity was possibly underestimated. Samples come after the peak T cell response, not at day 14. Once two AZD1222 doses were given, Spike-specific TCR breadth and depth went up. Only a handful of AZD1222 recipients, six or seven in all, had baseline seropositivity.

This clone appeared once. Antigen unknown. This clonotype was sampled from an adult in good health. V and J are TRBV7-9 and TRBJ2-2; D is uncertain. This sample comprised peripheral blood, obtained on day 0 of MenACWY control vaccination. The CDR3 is CASSIGRGELFF. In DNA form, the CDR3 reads TGTGCCAGCAGCATCGGAAGGGGGGAGCTGTTTTTT.